The entry below describes one T cell receptor beta chain. What it recognizes is unknown. The sample belongs to a study of CD8 T cells in ankylosing spondylitis. In TCRdb, the 5' RACE reads were re-called with MiXCR into one record per CDR3 protein. The sample gives roughly 370,000 distinct CDR3 sequences, 20% to 25% of which show up once; about 16% is in the top ten. Study conclusions and caveats: Several of the motif variants were reported before in synovial fluid and blood from reactive arthritis. CD8+ by phenotype, disease-linked clones were relatively rare in peripheral blood. A motif of 8 or 9 highly homologous TCR beta variants was seen as apparently characteristic of ankylosing spondylitis blood. The authors reported significant enrichment of disease-linked clones in matched ankylosing spondylitis synovial fluid.

J gave up 2 bases and V 1 base, and 6 bases lay outside the gene matches. Germline V gives CDR1 SGHRS, CDR2 YFSETQ. CDR3 length: 18 amino acids. The chain has TRBV5-1 and TRBJ2-1; the match to TRBD2 covers 13 bases. Sequenced: blood, either unsorted or a sorted T cell fraction (not recorded which). The clonotype comes from a male donor with ankylosing spondylitis. The CDR3 loop reads CASSLTTSGRATYNEQFF. In nucleotides, the CDR3 is TGCGCCAGCAGCTTGACTACTAGCGGGAGGGCAACCTACAATGAGCAGTTCTTC.